This T cell receptor beta chain stems from a study of blood T cell repertoires in COVID-19. On the study more broadly: Some COVID-19 samples were acute and others convalescent; all came from the United States, Italy and Spain. The cDNA or gDNA used as material had been derived from T cells, B-cell-depleted T cells, or PBMCs.

As processed by the authors: Amplification of reference gene primers provided the estimated nucleated cell counts. Sequenced by immunoSEQ multiplex PCR; TCRdb stores in-frame clones only, minus some. V, J and clone size were drawn from that table, and D and trimming were deduced from the DNA. The sample consists of around 110,000 clones, approximately 90% of them appearing once. The CDR3 is 14 amino acids. Trimming left V 4 bases short and J 4 bases short, with 11 bases between. Germline V gene sequence: CDR1 SGHNT, CDR2 YYREEE (reference sequence). V usage is TRBV5-4 and J usage is TRBJ2-2, with D maybe TRBD1 (6 bases). The receptor's source is a human donor with active COVID-19. The donor label of this sample is uncertain. Sequencing was carried out using peripheral blood. CDR3 region: CASSADRITGELFF. In DNA form, the CDR3 reads TGTGCCAGCAGCGCGGACAGAATCACCGGGGAGCTGTTTTTT.